Listed below are T cell receptor beta chains from one sample, sequenced in a study of beta chain features in type 1 diabetes. This table comes from immunoSEQ multiplex PCR, and its TCRdb copy is limited to in-frame clones, with some not included. The profile shows 300,000 to 350,000 clones, 6.5% to 10% of them singletons. Sequenced input: central memory CD4+ T cells from blood. These receptors were collected from a woman between 18 and 29 years old in good health. CDR3s include the opening cysteine and the closing phenylalanine or tryptophan. The D gene is left open where the match is weak. Clone size appears in some rows only: once, few, many, or a class for an expanded clone.

>TRBJ1-2|-|TRBV7-2|-
CASSLTWDVHDYTF
TGTGCCAGCAGCTTAACATGGGACGTCCATGACTACACCTTC
>TRBJ2-5|many|TRBV29-1|-
CSVLDGRETQYF
TGCAGCGTCCTCGACGGACGAGAGACCCAGTACTTC
>TRBJ1-2|many|TRBV5-4|-
CASSVKTGGDYGYTF
TGTGCCAGCAGCGTAAAGACAGGCGGGGACTATGGCTACACCTTC
>TRBJ2-4|-|TRBV10-3|TRBD2
CASSVAGPSLAKNIQYF
TGTGCCAGCAGCGTAGCGGGCCCATCCTTAGCCAAAAACATTCAGTACTTC
>TRBJ2-5|-|TRBV6-1|TRBD2
CASRGLAGGKETQYF
TGTGCCAGCAGGGGACTAGCGGGAGGGAAAGAGACCCAGTACTTC
>TRBJ1-4|few|TRBV5-1|TRBD1
CASSRLGQGFEKLFF
TGCGCCAGCAGTCGATTGGGACAGGGATTTGAAAAACTGTTTTTT
>TRBJ1-1|few|TRBV18|-
CASSPTNQRMNTEAFF
TGTGCCAGCTCACCCACTAACCAACGCATGAACACTGAAGCTTTCTTT
>TRBJ2-1|few|TRBV6-6|TRBD1
CASSLWQGDSEQFF
TGTGCCAGCAGTTTGTGGCAGGGGGATAGTGAGCAGTTCTTC
>TRBJ2-1|few|TRBV15|-
CATSRVLGATNEQFF
TGTGCCACCAGCAGAGTACTGGGAGCTACCAATGAGCAGTTCTTC
>TRBJ1-2|many|TRBV5-6|-
CASSSGPSNYGYTF
TGTGCCAGCAGTTCAGGGCCGAGTAACTATGGCTACACCTTC
>TRBJ1-2|-|TRBV2|-
CASSRTNYGYTF
TGTGCCAGCAGTCGAACGAACTATGGCTACACCTTC
>TRBJ1-5|few|TRBV27|TRBD1
CASSYMGYQGAVGQPQHF
TGTGCCAGCAGTTATATGGGATATCAGGGGGCGGTGGGTCAGCCCCAGCATTTT
>TRBJ2-7|-|TRBV2|TRBD2
CASTSGGIEQYF
TGTGCCAGCACCTCGGGAGGGATCGAGCAGTACTTC
>TRBJ1-4|few|TRBV19|-
CASSISPAKNEKLFF
TGTGCCAGTAGTATATCCCCAGCCAAAAATGAAAAACTGTTTTTT
>TRBJ1-2|-|TRBV2|TRBD1
CASTWGDRGYGYTF
TGTGCCAGCACTTGGGGGGACAGGGGCTATGGCTACACCTTC
>TRBJ2-1|few|TRBV7-9|-
CARELNEQFF
TGTGCCAGGGAACTCAATGAGCAGTTCTTC
>TRBJ2-2|few|TRBV11-2|TRBD1
CASSSDRIAGELFF
TGTGCCAGCAGCTCGGACAGGATAGCCGGGGAGCTGTTTTTT
>TRBJ2-7|-|TRBV6-1|-
CASSEPGQRYEQYF
TGTGCCAGCAGTGAGCCGGGTCAAAGGTACGAGCAGTACTTC